Listed below are T cell receptor beta chains from one sample, sequenced in a study of chemoradiotherapy in HPV16-positive cancers. Only in-frame clones appear in the TCRdb table, and some are missing; sequencing was by immunoSEQ multiplex PCR. The repertoire consists of some 8,300 clones, with less than 85% occurring once and the leading ten covering around 8.1%. The sample was taken from a patient who underwent chemoradiotherapy. These receptors were collected from a human donor with HPV-associated anogenital cancer. The CDR3 runs from the conserved cysteine through the conserved F or W. The D gene is left open where the match is weak.

CDR3,D,V,J
CSAGPGTSGRRHYNEQFF,TRBD2,TRBV29-1,TRBJ2-1
CAWGEQGATNEKLFF,TRBD1,TRBV30,TRBJ1-4
CASSDYGQGNNEQFF,TRBD1,TRBV6-1,TRBJ2-1
CASRTGEKGKNIQYF,NA,TRBV27,TRBJ2-4
CASSLSFGGSVNNSPLHF,NA,TRBV7-2,TRBJ1-6
CASSIDLKGNTEAFF,NA,TRBV19,TRBJ1-1
CASSVVGGGLRETQYF,NA,TRBV9,TRBJ2-5
CASSLSGRGTDTQYF,TRBD2,TRBV4-3,TRBJ2-3
CAWSTSSGPAFF,NA,TRBV30,TRBJ1-1
CASSQVRGGHTEAFF,NA,TRBV4-3,TRBJ1-1
CASTAERGSYEQYF,TRBD2,TRBV2,TRBJ2-7
CASSLKLAGPEQYF,TRBD2,TRBV27,TRBJ2-7
CASKTGGLVTEAFF,TRBD1,TRBV19,TRBJ1-1
CASSLDRGRETQYF,TRBD1,TRBV5-1,TRBJ2-5
CASSQDPAGSYEQYF,NA,TRBV4-2,TRBJ2-7
CASSSSGTEYGYTF,NA,TRBV7-9,TRBJ1-2
CASSQSWGSNQPQHF,NA,TRBV4-2,TRBJ1-5
CASSVRGSYNEQFF,NA,TRBV2,TRBJ2-1
CASSSGTGVNTEAFF,TRBD1,TRBV7-9,TRBJ1-1
CASSFRSGIDEQFF,TRBD2,TRBV5-1,TRBJ2-1
CASSLGTDTDTQYF,TRBD1,TRBV6-1,TRBJ2-3
CASSEGTGGADTQYF,TRBD1,TRBV6-4,TRBJ2-3
CASSSTSRQSAMNTEAFF,NA,TRBV27,TRBJ1-1
CASSQVLRSAGAGEQYF,TRBD2,TRBV4-3,TRBJ2-7
CASSLSAGGEETQYF,TRBD2,TRBV5-6,TRBJ2-5
CASSSVEQDPPLSGANVLTF,NA,TRBV11-3,TRBJ2-6
CASSSGLNTEAFF,NA,TRBV7-9,TRBJ1-1
CASGLTTDYNEQFF,NA,TRBV12-5,TRBJ2-1
CASRRVSGAYGYTF,NA,TRBV7-2,TRBJ1-2
CASSELETQYF,NA,TRBV25-1,TRBJ2-5
CASSRTGTRYEQYF,NA,TRBV5-1,TRBJ2-7
CASSTDSGNYSPLHF,NA,TRBV6-5,TRBJ1-6
CASSQPGLAGGYNEQFF,TRBD2,TRBV7-9,TRBJ2-1
CASSPRDRVETQYF,TRBD1,TRBV7-8,TRBJ2-5
CASSLFGTGVQANYGYTF,TRBD1,TRBV19,TRBJ1-2